This entry lists 28 T cell receptor beta chains sequenced from one sample in a study of OX40 agonist ivuxolimab in advanced cancers. Here immunoSEQ multiplex PCR was the method, and the copy in TCRdb shows in-frame clones only, minus some. The sample contains about 58,000 clones, over 80% of which appear only once. Sample: CD4+ or CD8+ T cells sorted from blood, taken in a trial of the OX40 agonist ivuxolimab. The source is an adult with an advanced solid tumor such as melanoma, head and neck, liver or kidney cancer.

This rearrangement joins TRBV5-1 to TRBJ1-1, with unresolved D. The CDR3 is made up of 13 amino acids. Between the trimmed V and J ends, which lost 3 bases and 0 bases, there was a span of 6 bases. Germline lookup yields CDR1 SGHRS and CDR2 YFSETQ. The CDR3 region is CASSYLLNTEAFF. The CDR3 coding sequence is TGCGCCAGCAGCTATCTCTTGAACACTGAAGCTTTCTTT.

In nucleotides, the CDR3 is TGTGCCAGCAGCTTAGAGGGACCGAACACCGGGGAGCTGTTTTTT. It translates to CASSLEGPNTGELFF. V gene TRBV7-6 combines with J gene TRBJ2-2; D is possibly TRBD1 or TRBD2 (5 bases each). Germline V gene lookup returns CDR1 SGHVS and CDR2 FNYEAQ. V lost 1 base and J lost 0, with 6 bases in between. This CDR3 region has 15 residues.

V and J are TRBV7-2 and TRBJ1-2, with 7 nucleotides matching TRBD1. The CDR3 contains 14 residues. The V segment lost 5 bases and the J segment 8 bases; nucleotides outside the gene matches: 11. Germline V gene lookup returns CDR1 SGHTA and CDR2 FQGNSA. The CDR3 bases are TGTGCCAGCAGCCCTCGAGGGGACAGCCACGGCTACACCTTC. Its translation is CASSPRGDSHGYTF.

Turning to this clone: A read error may produce the germline difference seen at one junction end. The chain is built from TRBV2 and TRBJ1-1; 8 nucleotides align to TRBD1. CDR1 SNHLY and CDR2 FYNNEI come from the germline V gene. The length of the CDR3 is 17 residues. CDR3: CVSSEIWTGKGNTEAFF. In DNA form, the CDR3 reads TGTGTCAGCAGTGAAATTTGGACAGGGAAAGGGAACACTGAAGCTTTCTTT.

The gene calls are TRBV6-6 and TRBJ1-4; 7 bases line up with TRBD1. V shed 5 bases and J 6 bases; nucleotides not matched to a gene: 6. The CDR3 loop spans 14 amino acids. Germline assignment: CDR1 MNHNY and CDR2 SVGAGI (reference sequence). The CDR3, as DNA: TGTGCCAGCAGTCGGGACAGCGGCTATGAAAAACTGTTTTTT. Protein sequence: CASSRDSGYEKLFF.

The gene calls are TRBV5-6 and TRBJ2-7, with a tentative D call TRBD1 (5 bases). Per the germline V gene, CDR1 is SGHDT and CDR2 is YYEEEE. This CDR3 spans 15 amino acids. V lost 1 base to trimming and J lost 2 bases, with 13 bases between them. Here the CDR3 reads CASSLSYTGTYEQYF. Here the CDR3 DNA reads TGTGCCAGCAGCTTGTCGTACACAGGCACCTACGAGCAGTACTTC.

The chain has TRBV30 and TRBJ2-3; 7 positions agree with TRBD1. The CDR3 has 13 amino acids. J lost 2 bases, V lost 5 bases, and 4 bases had no gene match. Germline lookup yields CDR1 GTSNPN and CDR2 SVGIG (reference sequence). The CDR3 DNA reads as TGTGCCTGGGGGACAGAAAACACAGATACGCAGTATTTT. Translation gives CAWGTENTDTQYF.

The chain joins TRBV19 to TRBJ2-3; a possible D gene is TRBD1 (6 bases). Germline values: CDR1 LNHDA, CDR2 SQIVND (reference sequence). This CDR3 has 13 amino acids. Trimming took 11 bases from V and 0 from J, leaving 12 bases between them. The CDR3 coding sequence is TGTGCCTTACAGGGACGGAGCACAGATACGCAGTATTTT. Protein: CALQGRSTDTQYF.

This chain connects TRBV29-1 to TRBJ2-1; 9 positions agree with TRBD1. With 2 bases clipped from V and 6 bases from J, the junction kept 8 bases outside the gene matches. Germline CDR1 and CDR2: SQVTM and ANQGSEA. The CDR3 is 15 amino acids. CDR3 nucleotide sequence: TGCAGCGTTGAACCTGGACAGGGGTGGTCCAATGAGCAGTTCTTC. This encodes CSVEPGQGWSNEQFF.

This chain uses TRBV2 with TRBJ2-2, with D perhaps given as TRBD1 or TRBD2 (5 bases each). The CDR3 totals 15 residues. V lost 5 bases, J lost 7 bases, and 17 bases lay in between. Germline assignment: CDR1 SNHLY and CDR2 FYNNEI. CDR3 sequence: CASSPQGPGSGELFF. The CDR3 DNA follows: TGTGCCAGCAGTCCTCAGGGTCCGGGGAGCGGGGAGCTGTTTTTT.

Regarding this clone: The sample carries other DNA sequences with the same CDR3. For the CDR3, the DNA is TGTGCCAGCAGCTACCTCAGGACAGGGGGCGCCTATGGCTACACCTTC. This encodes CASSYLRTGGAYGYTF. The chain combines TRBV6-5 with TRBJ1-2, with 11 bases aligning to TRBD1. CDR1 and CDR2 (germline): MNHEY, SVGAGI. This CDR3 has 16 residues. V lost 6 bases, J lost 4 bases, and 10 bases stayed unmatched.

J is TRBJ2-7 and V is TRBV6-6; D may be TRBD1 (5 bases). Germline V gives CDR1 MNHNY, CDR2 SVGAGI (reference sequence). CDR3 length equals 12 residues. V was trimmed by 2 bases and J by 5 bases, leaving 7 bases between them. In nucleotides, the CDR3 is TGTGCCAGCAGTTACATAGGGGACGAGCAGTACTTC. It codes for CASSYIGDEQYF.

The chain uses TRBV7-9 and TRBJ1-4, with 9 bases identical to TRBD1. J lost 7 bases, V lost 5 bases, and 17 bases had no gene match. The V gene's germline CDR1 is SEHNR and CDR2 FQNEAQ (reference sequence). The CDR3 totals 18 residues. CDR3 sequence (DNA): TGTGCCAGCAGCACCCGGACAGGGGTAATGGGGGCGGGTGAAAAACTGTTTTTT. Amino acid sequence: CASSTRTGVMGAGEKLFF.

The rearrangement links TRBV7-3 to TRBJ2-7; 9 bases agree with TRBD1. V was clipped by 1 base and J by 6 bases; unmatched bases: 7. Germline V gene lookup returns CDR1 SGHTA and CDR2 FQGTGA. The CDR3 consists of 15 residues. The CDR3 sequence: CASSLMPGTGFEQYF. As DNA, the CDR3 is TGTGCCAGCAGCTTAATGCCCGGGACAGGGTTCGAGCAGTACTTC.

The CDR3 loop reads CASSSAGSGHNEQFF. In DNA, the CDR3 is TGTGCCAGCAGTTCGGCCGGGAGCGGTCACAATGAGCAGTTCTTC. V gene TRBV27 combines with J gene TRBJ2-1; TRBD2 might be the D (6 bases). CDR3 size: 15 residues. V was pared by 4 bases and J by 5 bases, with 15 bases between. Germline assignment: CDR1 MNHEY and CDR2 SMNVEV (reference sequence).

This clone has a single count. The rearrangement uses TRBV10-2 and TRBJ2-7; no clear D. This CDR3 is built from 13 residues. Trimming left V 4 bases short and J 3 bases short, with 10 bases between. The germline gives CDR1 WSHSY, CDR2 SAAADI. The DNA for the CDR3 is TGCGCCAGCAGTGTTTCCGGGTTCTACGAGCAGTACTTC. This sequence encodes CASSVSGFYEQYF.

This clone appeared once. The junction shows a germline mismatch at one end, possibly a read error. The chain employs TRBV10-3 and TRBJ2-7, with 11 positions matching TRBD1. There are 13 residues in the CDR3. Germline CDR1 ENHRY, CDR2 SYGVKD. The CDR3: CAIRTGGSHEQYF. For the CDR3, the DNA is TGTGCCATCCGGACAGGGGGCTCCCACGAGCAGTACTTC.

The V call is TRBV4-2, the J call TRBJ2-1; the match to TRBD2 covers 8 bases. Per the germline V gene, CDR1 is LGHNA and CDR2 is YNFKEQ. The length of the CDR3 is 19 residues. V shed 5 bases, J shed 0 bases, and the junction held 15 bases outside the gene matches. CDR3 loop: CASSFSTGGPLGSYNEQFF. The DNA for the CDR3 is TGTGCCAGCAGCTTTAGCACGGGAGGGCCTCTTGGCTCCTACAATGAGCAGTTCTTC.

This rearrangement joins TRBV13 to TRBJ2-5; TRBD2 matches at 16 bases. This CDR3 contains 18 residues. The V and J ends lost 4 bases and 2 bases, in that order; junction bases with no gene match: 7. Per the germline V gene, CDR1 is PRHDT and CDR2 is FYEKMQ (reference sequence). The CDR3 spells CASSSRGGLAGGQETQYF. The CDR3 DNA is TGTGCCAGCAGCTCAAGAGGGGGACTAGCGGGAGGGCAAGAGACCCAGTACTTC.

This clone turned up a few times. V usage is TRBV10-2 and J usage is TRBJ2-3; D is unclear. Between the trimmed V and J ends, which lost 6 bases and 2 bases, there was a span of 3 bases. Germline V CDR1 and CDR2: WSHSY, SAAADI. CDR3 length: 11 residues. As DNA, the CDR3 is TGCGCCAGCAGCCCCACAGATACGCAGTATTTT. This encodes CASSPTDTQYF.

This chain uses TRBV5-1 with TRBJ2-3; 14 nucleotides match TRBD2. CDR1 is SGHRS, CDR2 YFSETQ, per germline. With 0 bases clipped from V and 2 bases from J, the junction kept 8 bases outside the gene matches. CDR3 size: 19 residues. The CDR3 DNA sequence: TGCGCCAGCAGCTTGGCCGTGACTAGCGGGAGGGCGAACACAGATACGCAGTATTTT. It codes for CASSLAVTSGRANTDTQYF.

This chain uses TRBV7-9 with TRBJ2-7, with D perhaps matching TRBD1 or TRBD2 (5 bases each). Germline CDR1 SEHNR, CDR2 FQNEAQ (reference sequence). This CDR3 is built from 13 residues. V dropped 1 base and J dropped 2 bases, with 6 bases sitting between them. The CDR3 bases are TGTGCCAGCAGCTTAGGGGACCCCTACGAGCAGTACTTC. It translates to CASSLGDPYEQYF.

The chain uses TRBV6-1 and TRBJ2-5; D is unclear. This CDR3 is 12 amino acids long. V dropped 5 bases and J dropped 11 bases, with 15 bases sitting between them. Germline V gene sequence: CDR1 MNHNS, CDR2 SASEGT. Here the CDR3 DNA reads TGTGCCAGCAGTAATACAGCTTTTGAGCAGTACTTC. This gives the protein CASSNTAFEQYF.

This clone was seen only a few times. The chain combines TRBV30 with TRBJ1-2; D is uncertain. Trimming removed 3 bases at V and 8 bases at J, with 13 bases between. Germline V CDR1 and CDR2: GTSNPN, SVGIG (reference sequence). This CDR3 is built from 12 residues. CDR3 DNA sequence: TGTGCCTGGAGGCGGGCCCAGTTAGGCTACACCTTC. Translated: CAWRRAQLGYTF.

The chain joins TRBV19 to TRBJ2-1; 7 bases are a match to TRBD1. Germline CDR1 is LNHDA and CDR2 is SQIVND (reference sequence). Trimming at V came to 4 bases and at J to 3 bases, leaving 6 bases not matched to a gene. The CDR3 has 15 residues. The CDR3 bases are TGTGCCAGTAGTACCCCGGGACAGAGCTACAATGAGCAGTTCTTC. As protein: CASSTPGQSYNEQFF. The complete variable domain, with remaining parts taken from reference TRBV19 and TRBJ2-1, reads DGGITQSPKYLFRKEGQNVTLSCEQNLNHDAMYWYRQDPGQGLRLIYYSQIVNDFQKGDIAEGYSVSREKKESFPLTVTSAQKNPTAFYLCASSTPGQSYNEQFFGPGTRLTVL.

This chain joins TRBV5-4 and TRBJ1-1, with a tentative D call TRBD1 (6 bases). Germline V CDR1 and CDR2: SGHNT, YYREEE (reference sequence). There are 15 residues in the CDR3. V was cut by 5 bases and J by 5 bases, with 19 bases left in between. The CDR3 coding sequence is TGTGCCAGCAGTACAGGAGGGGGAGGAGAAACTGAAGCTTTCTTT. Its translation: CASSTGGGGETEAFF.

The genes are TRBV18 and TRBJ1-4; D is ambiguous. Germline V gene lookup returns CDR1 KGHSH and CDR2 LQKENI. V lost 2 bases, J lost 3 bases, and 10 bases lay in between. The CDR3 consists of 15 residues. CDR3 sequence (DNA): TGTGCCAGCTCACCAGCCCGGGAGGCTAATGAAAAACTGTTTTTT. Protein sequence: CASSPAREANEKLFF.

The chain recombines TRBV5-1 with TRBJ1-4, with 8 nucleotides matching TRBD1. Germline loops: CDR1 SGHRS, CDR2 YFSETQ. The CDR3 contains 15 residues. Losses at the gene ends were 4 bases for V and 7 bases for J; bases not matched to a gene: 9. The CDR3 is CASSQDRGRSEKLFF. The CDR3 nucleotides read TGCGCCAGCAGCCAAGACAGGGGTCGGAGTGAAAAACTGTTTTTT. Filled out from reference TRBV5-1 and TRBJ1-4, the complete variable domain reads KAGVTQTPRYLIKTRGQQVTLSCSPISGHRSVSWYQQTPGQGLQFLFEYFSETQRNKGNFPGRFSGRQFSNSRSEMNVSTLELGDSALYLCASSQDRGRSEKLFFGSGTQLSVL.